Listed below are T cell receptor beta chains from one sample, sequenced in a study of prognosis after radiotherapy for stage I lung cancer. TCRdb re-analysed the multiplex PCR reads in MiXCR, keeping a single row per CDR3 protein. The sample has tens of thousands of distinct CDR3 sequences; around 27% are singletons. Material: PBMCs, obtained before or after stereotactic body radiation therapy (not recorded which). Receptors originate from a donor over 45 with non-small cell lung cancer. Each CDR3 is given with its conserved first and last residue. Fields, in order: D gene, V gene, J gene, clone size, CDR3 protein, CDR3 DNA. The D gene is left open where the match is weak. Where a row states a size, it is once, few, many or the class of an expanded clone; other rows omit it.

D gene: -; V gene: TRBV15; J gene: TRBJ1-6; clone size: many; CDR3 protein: CATSRDYRGSSPLHF; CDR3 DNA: TGTGCCACCAGCAGAGATTATAGGGGGAGTTCACCCCTCCACTTT
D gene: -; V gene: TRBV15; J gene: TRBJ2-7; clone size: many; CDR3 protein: CATSTANYEQYF; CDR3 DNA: TGTGCCACCAGCACGGCAAACTACGAGCAGTACTTC
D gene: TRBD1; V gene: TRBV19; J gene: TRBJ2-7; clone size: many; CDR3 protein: CASSIQGVGTYEQYF; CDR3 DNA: TGTGCCAGTAGTATTCAGGGGGTTGGGACCTACGAGCAGTACTTC
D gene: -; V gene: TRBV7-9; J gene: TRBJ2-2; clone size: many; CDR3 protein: CASSLDIGELFF; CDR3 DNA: TGTGCCAGCAGCTTAGACATCGGGGAGCTGTTTTTT
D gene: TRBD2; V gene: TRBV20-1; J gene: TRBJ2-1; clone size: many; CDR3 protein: CSARALELAGGSSYNEQFF; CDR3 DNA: TGCAGTGCTAGAGCCCTCGAGCTAGCGGGGGGTAGCTCCTACAATGAGCAGTTCTTC
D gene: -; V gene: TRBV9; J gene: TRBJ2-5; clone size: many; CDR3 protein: CASSVTGGLGETQYF; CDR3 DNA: TGTGCCAGCAGCGTAACAGGCGGTTTGGGAGAGACCCAGTACTTC
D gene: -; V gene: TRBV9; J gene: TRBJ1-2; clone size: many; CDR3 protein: CASSAGGEGYGYTF; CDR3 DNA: TGTGCCAGCAGCGCGGGAGGGGAAGGCTATGGCTACACCTTC
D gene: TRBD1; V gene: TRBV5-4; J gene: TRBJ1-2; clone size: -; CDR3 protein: CASANSGTGGRIYGYTF; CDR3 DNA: TGTGCCAGCGCAAACTCCGGGACAGGGGGAAGGATCTATGGCTACACCTTC
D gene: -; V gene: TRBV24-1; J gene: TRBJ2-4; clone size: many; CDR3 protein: CATSDLVGLKNIQYF; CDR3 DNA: TGTGCCACCAGTGATTTGGTGGGACTGAAAAACATTCAGTACTTC
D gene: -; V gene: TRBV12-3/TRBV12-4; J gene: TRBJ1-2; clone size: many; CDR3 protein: CASSNFLGAGYGYTF; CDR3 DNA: TGTGCCAGCAGTAACTTTTTAGGGGCAGGCTATGGCTACACCTTC
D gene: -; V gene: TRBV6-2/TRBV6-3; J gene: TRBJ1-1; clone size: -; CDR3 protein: CASITRRDTGANTEAFF; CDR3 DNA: TGTGCCAGCATCACACGGAGGGACACCGGCGCGAACACTGAAGCTTTCTTT